This T cell receptor (beta chain) originates from a study of T cells in Graves' hyperthyroidism and ophthalmopathy. This clonotype was picked up one time. Its antigen is not known. The CDR3 is 14 residues long. Germline assignment: CDR1 MNHEY and CDR2 SVGAGI. Trimming cost V 6 bases and J 3 bases, with 14 bases left between them. Amplified regions were TCR beta CDR3 sequences from RNA transcripts. Primed by the HTBI set, a first-round RT-PCR was run on the TCR CDR3. TCRdb used MiXCR to reprocess the multiplex PCR reads, holding one entry per CDR3 protein. This sample carries about 350,000 distinct CDR3 sequences, 15% to 20% of them seen once, and the ten largest clones take around 16%. General study points: Ophthalmopathy and stable hyperthyroidism were separated by a 13 V-J model.

Enrolled ophthalmopathy patients presented with a Clinical Activity Score of at least 3, a NOSPECS grade of at least 4, and disease duration under 3 months. Exclusion of patients followed from uncontrolled infection, other autoimmune disease, pregnancy or lactation. The sequenced sample was blood. This receptor was taken from a middle-aged woman with Graves' ophthalmopathy. The V gene is TRBV6-5, the J gene TRBJ1-1, with D unclear. The CDR3 nucleotides are TGTGCCAGCAGCTTAACGGCCAGTCACACTGAAGCTTTCTTT. It translates to CASSLTASHTEAFF.